These 3 T cell receptor beta chains were sequenced from one sample in a study of vaccination effects on CD4 cells after COVID-19 (dated by TCRdb to 2021 to 2024). After approximately eleven days of culture, CD4+ T cells were isolated with the EasySep CD4+ T cell isolation kit. PCR-confirmed SARS-CoV-2 infection had occurred in convalescent patients between March and December 2020, before the Alpha, Beta and Delta variants emerged in the United States. Participants received two doses of either the BNT162b2 or the mRNA-1273 mRNA SARS-CoV-2 vaccine. Their antigens are not known. Library creation used the immunoSEQ multiplex PCR assay. Sourced from immuneACCESS, this table was stored by TCRdb with only in-frame sequences that have V and J called. A share of the clones is absent; for the studies checked, an unresolved V gene accounts for under half, and the remainder has no known explanation. In all, the sample holds approximately 40,000 clones, and 76% of those were seen once. The leading ten clones occupy roughly 3.5% of the sample.

Sequenced material: CD4+ T cells from PBMCs cultured without peptide, taken after COVID-19 vaccination. The source is a human donor who had a prior SARS-CoV-2 infection.

The chain uses TRBV5-4 and TRBJ2-1, with 7 bases aligning to TRBD2. Losses at the gene ends were 5 bases for V and 0 bases for J; bases not matched to a gene: 2. Germline values: CDR1 SGHNT, CDR2 YYREEE (reference sequence). The CDR3 spans 14 residues. CDR3 bases: TGTGCCAGCAGGGGCGGGAGCTCCTACAATGAGCAGTTCTTC. Its protein product is CASRGGSSYNEQFF.

This clone was picked up one time. The rearrangement joins TRBV7-9 to TRBJ1-1, with D possibly being TRBD1 (6 bases). The germline V and J ends were trimmed by 5 bases and 3 bases, with 19 bases remaining between them. The CDR3 contains 16 residues. Germline V gene data show CDR1 as SEHNR and CDR2 as FQNEAQ (reference sequence). CDR3: CASSSGARGGDTEAFF. CDR3 nucleotides: TGTGCCAGCAGCAGTGGAGCGAGGGGGGGAGACACTGAAGCTTTCTTT.

This clone was picked up a small number of times. V usage is TRBV27 and J usage is TRBJ2-3, with 14 bases identical to TRBD2. The V gene end was trimmed by 5 bases and the J gene end by 1 base; junction bases not matched to a gene: 2. Looked up from germline, CDR1 is MNHEY and CDR2 is SMNVEV (reference sequence). There are 16 residues in the CDR3. The CDR3 spells CASSPGLAGGTDTQYF. CDR3 DNA sequence: TGTGCCAGCAGTCCGGGACTAGCGGGGGGCACAGATACGCAGTATTTT.